The 20 T cell receptor beta chains in this list originate from one sample, sequenced in a study of T cell clones after liver transplantation. Clones were sequenced by immunoSEQ multiplex PCR, and TCRdb holds only the in-frame ones, with some missing. The sample lists around 75,000 clones; 80% to 90% were seen once. The sequences come from CD4+ T cells from blood, collected 48 to 50 months after liver transplant. The receptor source for this set is a human patient who received a liver transplant. Some of these T cells may belong to the graft donor.

CDR3 sequence reads: CASLSRAGMNTEAFF. CDR3 in DNA: TGTGCCAGCCTCTCCAGGGCGGGGATGAACACTGAAGCTTTCTTT. The rearrangement joins TRBV6-5 to TRBJ1-1, with a possible D match to TRBD1 (5 bases). CDR1 MNHEY and CDR2 SVGAGI come from the germline V gene. V dropped 8 bases and J dropped 0 bases, with 16 bases sitting between them. The CDR3 sequence is 15 residues long.

By frequency in the sample, this clone is medium-sized (0.01 to 0.1%). V gene TRBV11-3 combines with J gene TRBJ1-1; the D is unclear. The V and J ends lost 3 bases and 14 bases respectively, with 16 bases between them. Per the germline V gene, CDR1 is SGHNT and CDR2 is YENEEA. CDR3 size: 12 residues. Written as DNA, the CDR3 is TGTGCCAGCAGCTTCCGTGAGGGTCCTCCGTTCTTT. This encodes CASSFREGPPFF.

The chain has TRBV7-9 and TRBJ2-7, with 7 bases aligning to TRBD1. J gave up 3 bases and V 6 bases, and 8 bases lay outside the gene matches. The CDR3 is made up of 14 amino acids. Per the germline V gene, CDR1 is SEHNR and CDR2 is FQNEAQ (reference sequence). The CDR3 DNA is TGTGCCAGCAGTATGGGTGGACAGGACTACGAGCAGTACTTC. It yields the protein CASSMGGQDYEQYF.

This clone was counted only a few times. The rearrangement joins TRBV27 to TRBJ1-2, with 7 bases that match TRBD1. Germline loops: CDR1 MNHEY, CDR2 SMNVEV (reference sequence). The CDR3 sequence is 13 residues long. V lost 4 bases to trimming and J lost 8 bases; unmatched junction nucleotides: 7. This CDR3 reads CASSSDRDWGYTF. The CDR3 nucleotides are TGTGCCAGCAGTTCAGACAGGGATTGGGGCTACACCTTC.

The chain has TRBV15 and TRBJ2-3; D unclear. The V gene lost 1 base and the J gene lost 2 bases, with 16 bases spanning the gap. Looked up from germline, CDR1 is LNHNV and CDR2 is YYDKDF (reference sequence). The length of the CDR3 is 17 residues. The CDR3 loop is CATSRVTHRPDTDTQYF. Written as DNA, the CDR3 is TGTGCCACCAGCAGAGTAACTCACCGACCGGACACAGATACGCAGTATTTT.

V usage is TRBV2 and J usage is TRBJ2-1; D remains ambiguous. V lost 4 bases to trimming and J lost 9 bases, with 7 bases between them. Germline CDR1 is SNHLY and CDR2 is FYNNEI. The CDR3 is 11 amino acids. The CDR3 bases are TGTGCCAGCAGTGGGCTAATTGAGCAGTTCTTC. Translated, it gives CASSGLIEQFF.

The chain couples TRBV5-5 to TRBJ1-4; D gene ambiguous. The CDR3 loop spans 15 amino acids. Trimming cost V 0 bases and J 4 bases, with 10 bases left between them. The germline gives CDR1 SGHKS, CDR2 YYEKEE (reference sequence). CDR3 region: CASSLDGSGNEKLFF. The CDR3 nucleotides read TGTGCCAGCAGCTTGGATGGGTCCGGTAATGAAAAACTGTTTTTT.

The gene calls are TRBV28 and TRBJ2-1; 7 nucleotides align to TRBD2. This CDR3 is 14 amino acids long. Per the germline V gene, CDR1 is MDHEN and CDR2 is SYDVKM. V lost 6 bases to trimming and J lost 12 bases; unmatched junction nucleotides: 14. The CDR3 nucleotides are TGTGCCAGCAGCATAAGTAGCGGGCCACTGGCGCAGTTCTTC. It codes for CASSISSGPLAQFF.

The chain is built from TRBV7-2 and TRBJ2-3; D is ambiguous. CDR1 and CDR2 from the germline V gene are SGHTA and FQGNSA. CDR3 size: 12 residues. V was cut by 1 base and J by 9 bases, with 8 bases left in between. The chain's CDR3 is CASSLESPTQYF. DNA of the CDR3: TGTGCCAGCAGCTTAGAATCCCCGACGCAGTATTTT.

The rearrangement joins TRBV27 to TRBJ1-1, with 7 bases identical to TRBD1. The CDR3 is 16 amino acids. Germline lookup yields CDR1 MNHEY and CDR2 SMNVEV (reference sequence). The J segment lost 5 bases and the V segment lost 5 bases, leaving 14 bases of the junction unmatched. The DNA of the CDR3 is TGTGCCAGCAGTCTCTACCCGGGACAGACGGGGACTGAAGCTTTCTTT. Translated, it gives CASSLYPGQTGTEAFF.

The count of this clone is one. This rearrangement joins TRBV11-2 to TRBJ2-3; 8 nucleotides agree with TRBD2. This CDR3 is 15 amino acids long. V shed 6 bases, J shed 4 bases, and the junction held 9 bases outside the gene matches. Germline loops: CDR1 SGHAT, CDR2 FQNNGV. The CDR3, as DNA: TGTGCCAGCAGTTACGGGGGGGCCGGCGCAGATACGCAGTATTTT. Its translation is CASSYGGAGADTQYF.

The CDR3 is CASSLALLGYGYTF. The CDR3 nucleotides are TGTGCCAGCAGCTTGGCCCTATTGGGCTATGGCTACACCTTC. The chain combines TRBV5-6 with TRBJ1-2; D is uncertain. The germline V and J ends were trimmed by 0 bases and 4 bases, with 10 bases remaining between them. CDR1 SGHDT and CDR2 YYEEEE come from the germline V gene. The CDR3 spans 14 residues.

V gene TRBV5-1 combines with J gene TRBJ1-3, with 9 nucleotides matching TRBD1. With V trimmed by 2 bases and J by 2 bases, 2 bases remained unmatched. Germline-derived CDR1 and CDR2 are SGHRS and YFSETQ. This CDR3 is built from 15 residues. The CDR3 region is CASSLQGATGNTIYF. The CDR3 DNA reads TGCGCCAGCAGCTTACAGGGGGCAACTGGAAACACCATATATTTT.

The CDR3 DNA sequence: TGTGCCAGCAGCGTAGACCCCAGGGACAATGAGCAGTTCTTC. This encodes CASSVDPRDNEQFF. The rearrangement links TRBV9 to TRBJ2-1; D may be TRBD1 (5 bases). With 0 bases removed from V and 5 bases from J, the gap between germline ends came to 9 bases. The germline V gene has CDR1 SGDLS and CDR2 YYNGEE. There are 14 residues in the CDR3.

This clone came up once. The V and J genes are TRBV9 and TRBJ2-1; TRBD2 agrees at 8 bases. CDR1 SGDLS and CDR2 YYNGEE come from the germline V gene. The V segment lost 0 bases and the J segment 3 bases; nucleotides outside the gene matches: 14. This CDR3 is built from 19 residues. The CDR3 spells CASSVGARVSGSHYNEQFF. For the CDR3, the DNA is TGTGCCAGCAGCGTAGGGGCTCGTGTGAGCGGGAGCCACTACAATGAGCAGTTCTTC. Combining the CDR3 with reference TRBV9 and TRBJ2-1 gives the whole variable domain DSGVTQTPKHLITATGQRVTLRCSPRSGDLSVYWYQQSLDQGLQFLIQYYNGEERAKGNILERFSAQQFPDLHSELNLSSLELGDSALYFCASSVGARVSGSHYNEQFFGPGTRLTVL.

The chain uses TRBV19 and TRBJ2-7; D remains unclear. V was trimmed by 6 bases and J by 3 bases, leaving 24 bases between them. The CDR3 length is 17 residues. CDR1 is LNHDA, CDR2 SQIVND, per germline (reference sequence). CDR3: CASRMTDTGFSFYEQYF. The CDR3 DNA follows: TGTGCCAGTAGGATGACTGATACGGGTTTTAGTTTCTACGAGCAGTACTTC.

The V and J genes are TRBV28 and TRBJ2-3; D not resolved. V lost 7 bases, J lost 2 bases, and 7 bases lay in between. The CDR3 is made up of 12 amino acids. The germline gives CDR1 MDHEN, CDR2 SYDVKM. The CDR3 reads CASKSNTDTQYF. The CDR3 DNA is TGTGCCAGCAAGTCTAACACAGATACGCAGTATTTT.

The chain employs TRBV15 and TRBJ2-7; D remains ambiguous. CDR3 length: 12 amino acids. From germline, CDR1 is LNHNV and CDR2 YYDKDF (reference sequence). Trimming left V 0 bases short and J 3 bases short, with 3 bases between. CDR3 sequence (DNA): TGTGCCACCAGCAGAGATAACTACGAGCAGTACTTC. As protein: CATSRDNYEQYF. Combining the CDR3 with reference TRBV15 and TRBJ2-7 gives the whole variable domain DAMVIQNPRYQVTQFGKPVTLSCSQTLNHNVMYWYQQKSSQAPKLLFHYYDKDFNNEADTPDNFQSRRPNTSFCFLDIRSPGLGDTAMYLCATSRDNYEQYFGPGTRLTVT.

V is TRBV19 and J is TRBJ2-7, with D perhaps TRBD1 or TRBD2 (6 bases each). There are 17 residues in the CDR3. Germline assignment: CDR1 LNHDA and CDR2 SQIVND (reference sequence). V shed 5 bases and J shed 1 base, with 21 bases lying between them. CDR3 sequence reads: CASSSGGRSSLSYEQYF. The CDR3 nucleotides read TGTGCCAGTAGTTCCGGGGGCCGAAGTTCATTGTCCTACGAGCAGTACTTC.

The chain joins TRBV5-4 to TRBJ2-5; perhaps TRBD1 as D (5 bases). The ends were cut back, 0 bases at V and 2 bases at J, with 11 bases in the middle. CDR3 size: 15 residues. Germline V gene data show CDR1 as SGHNT and CDR2 as YYREEE (reference sequence). CDR3 sequence reads: CASSLVVAGQETQYF. The CDR3 DNA reads TGTGCCAGCAGCTTGGTGGTTGCAGGGCAAGAGACCCAGTACTTC.